This T cell receptor beta chain was recorded in a study of vaccination effects on CD4 cells after COVID-19. V was cut by 0 bases and J by 7 bases, with 19 bases left in between. Looked up from germline, CDR1 is MNHEY and CDR2 is SVGEGT. This CDR3 has 17 amino acids. Method: immunoSEQ multiplex PCR; TCRdb's copy keeps in-frame clones and lacks some. The sample lists more than 40,000 clones; over 60% were seen once. On this clone: The antigen remains undetermined.

Ahead of sequencing, the ViraFEST assay grew antigen-specific CD4+ T cells using viral peptide pools. Cultured cells yielded isolated CD4+ T cells after nine to ten days. Vaccine recipients had no previous SARS-CoV-2 infection; their nucleocapsid antibodies were negative. Specimen: CD4+ T cells from PBMCs cultured with HCoV-NL63 spike peptides, collected before COVID-19 vaccination. The V gene is TRBV6-2 or TRBV6-3, the J gene TRBJ1-5, with a weak D call TRBD1 (5 bases). The receptor comes from a human donor who received a COVID-19 vaccine. CDR3 sequence: CASSYSPGTEWEQPQHF. The DNA for the CDR3 is TGTGCCAGCAGTTACTCCCCCGGGACCGAATGGGAACAGCCCCAGCATTTT.